This is a list of T cell receptor beta chains from one sample in a study of beta chain features in type 1 diabetes. The data were produced by immunoSEQ multiplex PCR, yet TCRdb's version contains in-frame clones alone and is incomplete. The table shows about 260,000 clones, with roughly a quarter occurring only once. Sequenced input: naive CD4+ T cells from blood. The source of these receptors is a woman in her 30s with type 1 diabetes. CDR3s leave out the opening cysteine and the closing phenylalanine or tryptophan. Each record gives: V gene, J gene, clone size, CDR3 protein. Not all rows give a size; the values are once, few, many and, for expanded clones, a class.

V gene: TRBV4-2; J gene: TRBJ2-3; clone size: NA; CDR3 protein: ASSQVGDNTDPQY
V gene: TRBV4-1; J gene: TRBJ2-3; clone size: NA; CDR3 protein: ASSQTLAGFVGDTQY
V gene: TRBV5-4; J gene: TRBJ2-7; clone size: few; CDR3 protein: ASSGSSYEQY
V gene: TRBV30; J gene: TRBJ1-5; clone size: NA; CDR3 protein: AWSVGRTDLNQPQH
V gene: TRBV9; J gene: TRBJ2-1; clone size: NA; CDR3 protein: ASSVAGTSGNSYNEQF
V gene: TRBV7-2; J gene: TRBJ1-3; clone size: NA; CDR3 protein: ASSIRQGYTIY
V gene: TRBV4-1; J gene: TRBJ2-5; clone size: NA; CDR3 protein: ASSQVAGPRWETQY
V gene: TRBV30; J gene: TRBJ1-2; clone size: NA; CDR3 protein: AWQTGDSNYGYT
V gene: TRBV5-1; J gene: TRBJ2-7; clone size: NA; CDR3 protein: ASSSDIYEQY
V gene: TRBV5-4; J gene: TRBJ1-1; clone size: NA; CDR3 protein: ASSRDRRNTEAF
V gene: TRBV5-6; J gene: TRBJ2-1; clone size: NA; CDR3 protein: ASSLFGRSYNEQF
V gene: TRBV11-3; J gene: TRBJ2-3; clone size: NA; CDR3 protein: ASSLGGYTDTQY
V gene: TRBV4-1; J gene: TRBJ2-7; clone size: NA; CDR3 protein: ASSQGRVAYEQY
V gene: TRBV4-1; J gene: TRBJ2-5; clone size: NA; CDR3 protein: ASSQDQPGLSETQY
V gene: TRBV29-1; J gene: TRBJ2-5; clone size: few; CDR3 protein: SAGVEETQY
V gene: TRBV7-2; J gene: TRBJ1-2; clone size: NA; CDR3 protein: ASSLEEASSKSYT
V gene: TRBV5-6; J gene: TRBJ2-3; clone size: NA; CDR3 protein: ASSLGQGHTDTQY
V gene: TRBV4-1; J gene: TRBJ2-5; clone size: NA; CDR3 protein: ASSLGLGQGSETQY
V gene: TRBV7-2; J gene: TRBJ2-1; clone size: NA; CDR3 protein: ASSRGPAGGLNEQF
V gene: TRBV2; J gene: TRBJ2-1; clone size: few; CDR3 protein: ASRGLAGDNEQF
V gene: TRBV9; J gene: TRBJ2-1; clone size: few; CDR3 protein: ASSPQRDSYNEQF
V gene: TRBV11-3; J gene: TRBJ2-2; clone size: NA; CDR3 protein: ASSPGRDTLANTGELF
V gene: TRBV18; J gene: TRBJ2-3; clone size: NA; CDR3 protein: ASSPYSTGDLSTDTQY
V gene: TRBV18; J gene: TRBJ2-7; clone size: few; CDR3 protein: ASSLKGLAGYGYEQY
V gene: TRBV27; J gene: TRBJ1-5; clone size: NA; CDR3 protein: ASSSTDSNQPQH
V gene: TRBV19; J gene: TRBJ2-7; clone size: NA; CDR3 protein: ASSNSREQY
V gene: TRBV28; J gene: TRBJ2-3; clone size: NA; CDR3 protein: ASSLPQAPGTDTQY
V gene: TRBV29-1; J gene: TRBJ2-7; clone size: few; CDR3 protein: SVRTSGKREEQY
V gene: TRBV4-2; J gene: TRBJ2-5; clone size: few; CDR3 protein: ASSQDRRGGTQY
V gene: TRBV19; J gene: TRBJ2-3; clone size: NA; CDR3 protein: ASSPGRSTDTQY
V gene: TRBV7-9; J gene: TRBJ2-1; clone size: few; CDR3 protein: ASSLLVGHNEQF
V gene: TRBV6-5; J gene: TRBJ1-2; clone size: NA; CDR3 protein: ASSLQADYGYT
V gene: TRBV2; J gene: TRBJ2-5; clone size: NA; CDR3 protein: ASSGGTSRQETQY
V gene: TRBV7-9; J gene: TRBJ2-1; clone size: few; CDR3 protein: ASSARLAGYNEQF
V gene: TRBV9; J gene: TRBJ2-5; clone size: NA; CDR3 protein: ASSVEASGRQEQY
V gene: TRBV5-1; J gene: TRBJ1-2; clone size: NA; CDR3 protein: ASSLGAGTNYGYT
V gene: TRBV6-1; J gene: TRBJ1-1; clone size: few; CDR3 protein: ASSEPAGGWMNTEAF
V gene: TRBV2; J gene: TRBJ1-1; clone size: few; CDR3 protein: ASRKDRDTEAF
V gene: TRBV28; J gene: TRBJ2-1; clone size: few; CDR3 protein: ASSEGLLNEQF
V gene: TRBV10-2; J gene: TRBJ2-7; clone size: NA; CDR3 protein: ASSDEEAELERNEQY
V gene: TRBV9; J gene: TRBJ2-6; clone size: few; CDR3 protein: ASGNWASGANVLT
V gene: TRBV28; J gene: TRBJ1-5; clone size: few; CDR3 protein: ASSLGTGNNQPQH
V gene: TRBV27; J gene: TRBJ2-5; clone size: NA; CDR3 protein: ASSLSDRAETQY
V gene: TRBV19; J gene: TRBJ1-5; clone size: NA; CDR3 protein: ASSIAGGNQPQH
V gene: TRBV9; J gene: TRBJ2-1; clone size: NA; CDR3 protein: ASSGTAATYNEQF
V gene: TRBV29-1; J gene: TRBJ1-2; clone size: NA; CDR3 protein: SVGGADHYGYT
V gene: TRBV29-1; J gene: TRBJ2-7; clone size: NA; CDR3 protein: SVGIAGGQLSYEQY
V gene: TRBV5-6; J gene: TRBJ2-7; clone size: few; CDR3 protein: ASSLAGGGTLGGEQY
V gene: TRBV5-1; J gene: TRBJ2-3; clone size: few; CDR3 protein: ASRILGPDTQY
V gene: TRBV9; J gene: TRBJ2-3; clone size: NA; CDR3 protein: ASSGPGHGESTDTQY